Sequencing of this T cell receptor (beta chain) was carried out in a study of technical replicates of blood from several donors. Sequenced by immunoSEQ multiplex PCR; TCRdb stores in-frame clones only, minus some. The table includes approximately 76,000 clones, around 90% detected once. This CDR3 has 15 residues. V was pared by 2 bases and J by 0 bases, with 5 bases between. Germline lookup yields CDR1 LGHNT and CDR2 FRNRAP. This rearrangement joins TRBV12-5 to TRBJ2-6; the D is unclear. The sequenced material came from T cells isolated from PBMCs. This sequence originates from a human donor in good health. CDR3 sequence: CASGLTPSGANVLTF. The CDR3 DNA reads as TGTGCTAGTGGTTTGACTCCCTCTGGGGCCAACGTCCTGACTTTC.